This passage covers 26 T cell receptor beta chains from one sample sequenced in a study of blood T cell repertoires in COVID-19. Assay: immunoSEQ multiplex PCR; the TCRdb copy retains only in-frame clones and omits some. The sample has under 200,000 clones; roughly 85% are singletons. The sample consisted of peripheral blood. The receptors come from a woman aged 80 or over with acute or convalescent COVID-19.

The CDR3 DNA reads TGTGCCAGCAGCTTAGCGGGCAGCCCCTACGAGCAGTACTTC. Its protein is CASSLAGSPYEQYF. This chain uses TRBV7-2 with TRBJ2-7; no reliable D call. This CDR3 is 14 amino acids long. V shed 0 bases and J shed 2 bases, with 8 bases lying between them. The germline gives CDR1 SGHTA, CDR2 FQGNSA.

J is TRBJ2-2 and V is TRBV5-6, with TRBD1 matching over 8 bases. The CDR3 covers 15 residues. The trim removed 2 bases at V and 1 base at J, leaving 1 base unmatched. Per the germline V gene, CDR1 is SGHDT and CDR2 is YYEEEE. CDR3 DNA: TGTGCCAGCAGCTTTGGGACAGGGAACACCGGGGAGCTGTTTTTT. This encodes CASSFGTGNTGELFF.

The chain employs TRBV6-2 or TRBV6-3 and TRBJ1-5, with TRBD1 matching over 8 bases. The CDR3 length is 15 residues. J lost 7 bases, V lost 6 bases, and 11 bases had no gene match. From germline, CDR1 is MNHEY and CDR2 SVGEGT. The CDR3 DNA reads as TGTGCCAGCAGCCGACAGGGGAAGTCTGGACAGCCCCAGCATTTT. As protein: CASSRQGKSGQPQHF.

CDR3 nucleotides: TGCGCCAGCAGCCACCCTTCACTAGCGGGAGTGAAGAACGGGGAGCTGTTTTTT. This sequence encodes CASSHPSLAGVKNGELFF. The rearrangement joins TRBV4-1 to TRBJ2-2; the match to TRBD2 covers 11 bases. V gave up 3 bases and J gave up 7 bases; unmatched junction bases: 13. CDR1 is MGHRA and CDR2 is YSYEKL in the germline V gene. The CDR3 totals 18 residues.

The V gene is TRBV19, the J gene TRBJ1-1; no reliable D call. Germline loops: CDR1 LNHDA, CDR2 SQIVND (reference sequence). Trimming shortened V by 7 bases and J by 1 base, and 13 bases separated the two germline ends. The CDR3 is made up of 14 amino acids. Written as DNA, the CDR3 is TGTGCCAGTAAGAGACACCAGACGAACACTGAAGCTTTCTTT. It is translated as CASKRHQTNTEAFF.

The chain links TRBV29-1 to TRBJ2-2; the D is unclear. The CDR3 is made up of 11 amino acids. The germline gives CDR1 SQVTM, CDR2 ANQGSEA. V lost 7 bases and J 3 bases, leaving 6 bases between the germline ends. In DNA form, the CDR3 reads TGCAGCGGCCGCGACACCGGGGAGCTGTTTTTT. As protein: CSGRDTGELFF.

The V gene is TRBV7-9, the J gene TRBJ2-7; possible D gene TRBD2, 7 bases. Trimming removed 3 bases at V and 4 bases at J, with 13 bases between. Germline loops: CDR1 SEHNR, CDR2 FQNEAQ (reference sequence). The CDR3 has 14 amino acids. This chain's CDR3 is CASSFGGLGYEQYF. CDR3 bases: TGTGCCAGCAGCTTCGGGGGGCTCGGATACGAGCAGTACTTC.

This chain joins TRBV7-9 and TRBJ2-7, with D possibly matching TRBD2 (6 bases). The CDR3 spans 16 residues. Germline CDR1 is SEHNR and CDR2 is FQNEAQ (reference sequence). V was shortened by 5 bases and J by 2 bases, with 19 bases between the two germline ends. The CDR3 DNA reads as TGTGCCAGCAGCCAAGCTCTGGGGGGACTGGCCTACGAGCAGTACTTC. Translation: CASSQALGGLAYEQYF.

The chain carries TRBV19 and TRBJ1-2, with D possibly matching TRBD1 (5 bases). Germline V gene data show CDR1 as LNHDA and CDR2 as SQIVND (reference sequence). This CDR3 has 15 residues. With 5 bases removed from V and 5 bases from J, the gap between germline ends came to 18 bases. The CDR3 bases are TGTGCCAGTAGTTTCATACACATGGAGGGGTATGGCTACACCTTC. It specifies CASSFIHMEGYGYTF.

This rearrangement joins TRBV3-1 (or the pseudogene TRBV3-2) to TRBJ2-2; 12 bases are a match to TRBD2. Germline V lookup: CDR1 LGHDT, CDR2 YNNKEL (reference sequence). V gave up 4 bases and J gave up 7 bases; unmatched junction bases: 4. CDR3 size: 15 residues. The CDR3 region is CASSRLAGVGGELFF. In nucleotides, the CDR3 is TGTGCCAGCAGCCGACTAGCGGGAGTCGGCGGGGAGCTGTTTTTT.

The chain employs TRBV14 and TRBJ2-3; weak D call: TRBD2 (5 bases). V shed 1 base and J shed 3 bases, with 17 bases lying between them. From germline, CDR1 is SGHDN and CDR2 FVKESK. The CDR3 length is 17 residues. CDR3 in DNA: TGTGCCAGCAGCCAAGTGTGGGGAGCGAGAGTGACAGATACGCAGTATTTT. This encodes CASSQVWGARVTDTQYF.

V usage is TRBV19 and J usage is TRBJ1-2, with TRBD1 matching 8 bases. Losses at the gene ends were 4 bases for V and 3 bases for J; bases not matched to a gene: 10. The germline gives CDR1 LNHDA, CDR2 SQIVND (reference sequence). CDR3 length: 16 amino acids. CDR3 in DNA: TGTGCCAGTAGTACCACTGGACAGGGAAGCTACTATGGCTACACCTTC. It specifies CASSTTGQGSYYGYTF.

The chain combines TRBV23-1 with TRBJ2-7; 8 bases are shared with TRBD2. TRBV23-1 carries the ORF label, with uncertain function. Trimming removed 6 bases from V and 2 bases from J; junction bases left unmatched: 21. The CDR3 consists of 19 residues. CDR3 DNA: TGCGCCAGCAGCCGTGGGATAGCGGCCATTAGCGGGGTGCCCTACGAGCAGTACTTC. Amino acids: CASSRGIAAISGVPYEQYF.

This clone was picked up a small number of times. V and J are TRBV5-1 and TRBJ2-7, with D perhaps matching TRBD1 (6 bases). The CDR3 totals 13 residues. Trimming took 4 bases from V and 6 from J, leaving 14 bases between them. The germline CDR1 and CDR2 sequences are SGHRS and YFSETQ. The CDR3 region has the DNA TGCGCCAGCAGCATAATGGACAGCTCCGAGCAGTACTTC. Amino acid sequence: CASSIMDSSEQYF.

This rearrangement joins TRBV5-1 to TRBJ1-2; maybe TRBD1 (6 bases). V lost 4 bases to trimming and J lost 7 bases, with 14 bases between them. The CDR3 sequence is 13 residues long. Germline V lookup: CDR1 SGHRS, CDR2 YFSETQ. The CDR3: CASSIQGRSGYTF. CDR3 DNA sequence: TGCGCCAGCAGCATACAGGGAAGGAGTGGCTACACCTTC.

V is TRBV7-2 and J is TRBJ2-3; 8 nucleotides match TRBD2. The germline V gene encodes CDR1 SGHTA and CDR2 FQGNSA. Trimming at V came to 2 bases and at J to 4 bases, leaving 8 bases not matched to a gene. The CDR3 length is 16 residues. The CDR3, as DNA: TGTGCCAGCAGCTTATATCCAGCGGGAGAGTCAGATACGCAGTATTTT. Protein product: CASSLYPAGESDTQYF.

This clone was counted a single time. Written as DNA, the CDR3 is TGTGCCAGCAGCTCGGGGGGCGGACTACCCTACAATGAGCAGTTCTTC. As protein: CASSSGGGLPYNEQFF. The V call is TRBV11-2, the J call TRBJ2-1; TRBD2 is a possible D gene (7 bases). Trimming shortened V by 4 bases and J by 2 bases, and 15 bases separated the two germline ends. Per the germline V gene, CDR1 is SGHAT and CDR2 is FQNNGV. The CDR3 runs 16 residues.

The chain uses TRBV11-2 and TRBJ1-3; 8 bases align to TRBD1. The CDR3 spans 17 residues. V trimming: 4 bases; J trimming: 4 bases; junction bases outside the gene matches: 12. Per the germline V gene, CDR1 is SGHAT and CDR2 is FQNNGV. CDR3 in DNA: TGTGCCAGCAGCTCGCACAGACAGGGGCTATGGGGAAACACCATATATTTT. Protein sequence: CASSSHRQGLWGNTIYF.

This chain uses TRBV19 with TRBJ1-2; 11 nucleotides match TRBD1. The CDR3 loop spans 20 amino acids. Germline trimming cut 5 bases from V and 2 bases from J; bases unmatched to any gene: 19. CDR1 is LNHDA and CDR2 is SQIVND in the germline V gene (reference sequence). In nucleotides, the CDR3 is TGTGCCAGTAGTCCCTGGACAGGGGGCAAGCGGCATGGAGGCAACTATGGCTACACCTTC. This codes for CASSPWTGGKRHGGNYGYTF.

This chain's CDR3 is CAWSVREQPQHF. The CDR3 DNA reads as TGTGCCTGGAGTGTAAGAGAGCAGCCCCAGCATTTT. The chain joins TRBV30 to TRBJ1-5, with D hard to call. The germline V and J ends were trimmed by 0 bases and 7 bases, with 7 bases remaining between them. CDR3 length: 12 amino acids. CDR1 GTSNPN and CDR2 SVGIG come from the germline V gene (reference sequence).

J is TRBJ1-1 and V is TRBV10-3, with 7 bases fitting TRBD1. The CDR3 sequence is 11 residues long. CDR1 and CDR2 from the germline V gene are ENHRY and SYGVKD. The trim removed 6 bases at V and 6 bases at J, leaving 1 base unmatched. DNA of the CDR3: TGTGCCATCAGCGGACAGGCTGAAGCTTTCTTT. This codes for CAISGQAEAFF.

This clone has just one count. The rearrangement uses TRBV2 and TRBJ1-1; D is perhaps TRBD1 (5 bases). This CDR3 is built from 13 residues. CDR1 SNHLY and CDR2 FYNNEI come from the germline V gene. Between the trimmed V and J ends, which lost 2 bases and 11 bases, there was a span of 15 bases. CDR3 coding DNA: TGTGCCAGCAGTGAACGAGGAAGGGGTTGGGCTTTCTTT. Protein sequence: CASSERGRGWAFF.

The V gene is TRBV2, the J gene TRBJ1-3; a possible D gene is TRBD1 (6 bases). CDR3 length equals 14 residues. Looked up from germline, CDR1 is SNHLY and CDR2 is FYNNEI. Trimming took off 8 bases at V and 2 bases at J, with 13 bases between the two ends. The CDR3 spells CASGNTGTGNTIYF. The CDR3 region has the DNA TGTGCCAGCGGAAATACAGGGACTGGAAACACCATATATTTT.

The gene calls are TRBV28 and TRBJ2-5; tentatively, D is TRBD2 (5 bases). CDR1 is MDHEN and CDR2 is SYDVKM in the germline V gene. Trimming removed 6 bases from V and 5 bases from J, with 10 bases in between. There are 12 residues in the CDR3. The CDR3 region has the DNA TGTGCCAGCAGCGGCGGGCGGGAGACCCAGTACTTC. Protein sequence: CASSGGRETQYF. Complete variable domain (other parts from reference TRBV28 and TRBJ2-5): DVKVTQSSRYLVKRTGEKVFLECVQDMDHENMFWYRQDPGLGLRLIYFSYDVKMKEKGDIPEGYSVSREKKERFSLILESASTNQTSMYLCASSGGRETQYFGPGTRLLVL.

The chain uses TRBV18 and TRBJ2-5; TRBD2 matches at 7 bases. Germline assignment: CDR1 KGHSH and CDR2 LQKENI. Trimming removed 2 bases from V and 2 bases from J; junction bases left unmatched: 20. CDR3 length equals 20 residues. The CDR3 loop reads CASSPTAGRVEVGQQETQYF. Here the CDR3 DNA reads TGTGCCAGCTCACCAACGGCAGGGAGGGTGGAAGTTGGTCAACAAGAGACCCAGTACTTC.

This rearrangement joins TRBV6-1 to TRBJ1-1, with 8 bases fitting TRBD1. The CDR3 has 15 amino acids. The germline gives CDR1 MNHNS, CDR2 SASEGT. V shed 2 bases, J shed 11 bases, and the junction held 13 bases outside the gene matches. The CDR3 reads CASSEYGTGWTSAFF. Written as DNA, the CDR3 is TGTGCCAGCAGTGAATACGGGACAGGCTGGACGTCTGCTTTCTTT.